This T cell receptor (beta chain) was found in a study of blood T cells in healthy people across ages. In the study overall: With template switching, about one barcoded beta molecule was captured per two T cells.

The donors, aged about 6 to 90, were healthy Caucasians from Russia. No fewer than 6.5 million PBMCs went into each sample. As for this clonotype: A much bigger clone sits one base away, suggesting this may be a read error.

Looked up from germline, CDR1 is MDHEN and CDR2 is SYDVKM. The CDR3 is 12 residues long. V lost 2 bases to trimming and J lost 13 bases, with 14 bases between them. A J-beta primer mix and a sample-barcoded 5' primer were used in a second PCR of roughly 6 to 12 cycles. TCRdb re-called the 5' RACE reads through MiXCR, storing one row per CDR3 protein. The sample records about 730,000 distinct CDR3 sequences, roughly 45% being singletons. This clonotype was sampled from a woman in her sixties or seventies in good health. The rearrangement links TRBV28 to TRBJ1-2; a weak D match, TRBD1 (6 bases). Input material: blood. The CDR3 protein is CASSLLKGGSTF. The CDR3 region has the DNA TGTGCCAGCAGTTTACTAAAGGGGGGTAGCACCTTC.